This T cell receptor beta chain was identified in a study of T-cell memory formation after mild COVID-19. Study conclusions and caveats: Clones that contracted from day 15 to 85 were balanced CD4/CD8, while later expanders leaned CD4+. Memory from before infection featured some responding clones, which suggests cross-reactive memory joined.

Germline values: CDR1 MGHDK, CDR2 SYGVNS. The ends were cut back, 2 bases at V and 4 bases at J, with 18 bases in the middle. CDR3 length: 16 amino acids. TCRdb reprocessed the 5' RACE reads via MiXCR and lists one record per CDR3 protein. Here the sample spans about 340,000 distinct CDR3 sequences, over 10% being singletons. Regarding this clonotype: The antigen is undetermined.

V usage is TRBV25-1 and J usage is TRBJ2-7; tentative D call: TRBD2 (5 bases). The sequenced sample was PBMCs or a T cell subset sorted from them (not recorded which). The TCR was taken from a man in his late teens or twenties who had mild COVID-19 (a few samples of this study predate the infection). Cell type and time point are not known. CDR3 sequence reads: CASSEGGSTIRYEQYF. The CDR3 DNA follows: TGTGCCAGCAGTGAAGGAGGTTCGACTATACGATACGAGCAGTACTTC.